These 32 T cell receptor beta chains came from one sample sequenced in a study of chemoradiotherapy in HPV16-positive cancers. Clones were read by immunoSEQ multiplex PCR, and TCRdb kept only the in-frame ones, dropping some. The repertoire consists of about 15,000 clones, with around 90% occurring once and the leading ten covering approximately 3.5%. The sequencing used blood, collected from a patient who underwent chemoradiotherapy. The source of these receptors is a human donor with HPV-associated anogenital cancer.

The CDR3 bases are TGTGCCAGCATGGTCAGCGGGGGGTCGGACAATGAGCAGTTCTTC. Protein product: CASMVSGGSDNEQFF. The chain is built from TRBV13 and TRBJ2-1; 9 bases map to TRBD2. This CDR3 contains 15 residues. The V segment lost 7 bases and the J segment 5 bases; nucleotides outside the gene matches: 9. Germline CDR1 reads PRHDT; CDR2 reads FYEKMQ (reference sequence).

The V gene is TRBV9, the J gene TRBJ2-2; 9 bases agree with TRBD1. The CDR3 totals 15 residues. V shed 4 bases and J 8 bases; nucleotides not matched to a gene: 9. Germline V gene data show CDR1 as SGDLS and CDR2 as YYNGEE. The DNA for the CDR3 is TGTGCCAGCAGCCCGATCCGGGACAGGGCGGGGGAGCTGTTTTTT. It translates to CASSPIRDRAGELFF.

The CDR3, as DNA: TGTGCCAGCAGCTTAGCTACCGGGGGGGCCCGGGAGACCCAGTACTTC. Protein product: CASSLATGGARETQYF. The chain combines TRBV7-9 with TRBJ2-5, with TRBD2 identical over 8 bases. The V and J ends lost 0 bases and 5 bases, in that order; junction bases with no gene match: 8. This CDR3 is built from 16 residues. Germline CDR1 is SEHNR and CDR2 is FQNEAQ (reference sequence).

This chain joins TRBV6-5 and TRBJ2-5; D call uncertain. The CDR3 consists of 13 residues. Germline values: CDR1 MNHEY, CDR2 SVGAGI. V was shortened by 4 bases and J by 5 bases, with 11 bases between the two germline ends. The CDR3 DNA is TGTGCCAGCAGTTCCCAGGTGCTGGAGACCCAGTACTTC. This encodes CASSSQVLETQYF.

This sequence joins TRBV28 and TRBJ1-5, with 7 bases aligning to TRBD1. V lost 6 bases, J lost 2 bases, and 4 bases stayed unmatched. Germline CDR1 is MDHEN and CDR2 is SYDVKM. The CDR3 is 14 residues long. The CDR3 region is CASRTGRGNQPQHF. CDR3 DNA: TGTGCCAGCAGGACAGGGAGGGGCAATCAGCCCCAGCATTTT.

As concerns this clone: One junction end does not reproduce the germline sequence, and a read error may be involved. The chain's CDR3 is CASSLRTYSNQPQHF. The CDR3 region has the DNA TGTGCCAGCAGCCTGAGGACATATAGCAATCAGCCCCAGCATTTT. The chain links TRBV5-1 to TRBJ1-5; tentatively, D is TRBD1 (5 bases). Germline values: CDR1 SGHRS, CDR2 YFSETQ. The CDR3 sequence is 15 residues long.

The chain combines TRBV15 with TRBJ2-5, with D perhaps matching TRBD2 (5 bases). Germline CDR1 and CDR2: LNHNV and YYDKDF (reference sequence). This CDR3 region has 14 residues. V gave up 0 bases and J gave up 4 bases, with 9 bases separating them. The CDR3 is CATSREGRTETQYF. The DNA for the CDR3 is TGTGCCACCAGCAGAGAAGGGAGAACAGAGACCCAGTACTTC. Full variable domain (missing parts from reference TRBV15 and TRBJ2-5): DAMVIQNPRYQVTQFGKPVTLSCSQTLNHNVMYWYQQKSSQAPKLLFHYYDKDFNNEADTPDNFQSRRPNTSFCFLDIRSPGLGDTAMYLCATSREGRTETQYFGPGTRLLVL.

Remarks on this clone: At one of its ends the junction is not consistent with the germline gene, which may arise from a read error. V is TRBV7-7 and J is TRBJ2-1; TRBD2 is a possible D gene (6 bases). The CDR3 extends over 16 amino acids. Germline CDR1 reads SSHAT; CDR2 reads FNYEAQ (reference sequence). CDR3 nucleotide sequence: TGTGCTAGCAGCTTAGGGAGACTAGTGCAATTTGATGAGCAGTTCTTC. Translating gives CASSLGRLVQFDEQFF. Drawing the rest from reference TRBV7-7 and TRBJ2-1, the complete variable domain is GAGVSQSPRYKVTKRGQDVTLRCDPISSHATLYWYQQALGQGPEFLTYFNYEAQPDKSGLPSDRFSAERPEGSISTLTIQRTEQRDSAMYRCASSLGRLVQFDEQFFGPGTRLTVL.

This chain uses TRBV27 with TRBJ1-6; D is uncertain. CDR1 and CDR2 from the germline V gene are MNHEY and SMNVEV (reference sequence). The CDR3 extends over 12 amino acids. V lost 3 bases to trimming and J lost 7 bases, with 4 bases between them. As DNA, the CDR3 is TGTGCCAGCAGTTTCGGCAATTCACCCCTCCACTTT. Translation: CASSFGNSPLHF.

This chain connects TRBV28 to TRBJ2-7; 8 nucleotides align to TRBD2. CDR3 size: 15 residues. Looked up from germline, CDR1 is MDHEN and CDR2 is SYDVKM. The V and J ends lost 0 bases and 6 bases, in that order; junction bases with no gene match: 7. This CDR3 reads CASSLWAGGVGEQYF. CDR3 nucleotide sequence: TGTGCCAGCAGTTTATGGGCGGGAGGTGTCGGCGAGCAGTACTTC. The full variable domain, rest sourced from reference TRBV28 and TRBJ2-7, is DVKVTQSSRYLVKRTGEKVFLECVQDMDHENMFWYRQDPGLGLRLIYFSYDVKMKEKGDIPEGYSVSREKKERFSLILESASTNQTSMYLCASSLWAGGVGEQYFGPGTRLTVT.

Here the CDR3 DNA reads TGCGCCAGCAGTCACCCACCGCATTCCGACAGGGATGACACTGAAGCTTTCTTT. Translated: CASSHPPHSDRDDTEAFF. V and J are TRBV23-1 and TRBJ1-1, with TRBD1 matching over 7 bases. TRBV23-1 is an open reading frame, and its role is uncertain. Losses at the gene ends were 3 bases for V and 3 bases for J; bases not matched to a gene: 16. CDR3 length: 18 amino acids.

This chain connects TRBV5-5 to TRBJ1-1; 7 positions match TRBD1. V lost 1 base to trimming and J lost 5 bases; unmatched junction nucleotides: 8. This CDR3 region has 15 residues. Germline V gene lookup returns CDR1 SGHKS and CDR2 YYEKEE (reference sequence). The DNA for the CDR3 is TGTGCCAGCAGCTTGATCCCGCAGGGGGGTACTGAAGCTTTCTTT. Translated: CASSLIPQGGTEAFF.

The CDR3 is CASSTSGQGVETQYF. The CDR3 region has the DNA TGTGCCAGCAGTACCTCGGGACAGGGGGTCGAGACCCAGTACTTC. The chain has TRBV28 and TRBJ2-5, with 11 nucleotides matching TRBD1. The CDR3 totals 15 residues. V was pared by 5 bases and J by 5 bases, with 7 bases of the junction left unmatched. Germline values: CDR1 MDHEN, CDR2 SYDVKM.

This chain joins TRBV7-9 and TRBJ1-4; D remains ambiguous. V was cut by 0 bases and J by 6 bases, with 11 bases left in between. CDR3 size: 15 residues. Germline V gene sequence: CDR1 SEHNR, CDR2 FQNEAQ (reference sequence). CDR3 in amino acids: CASSLAIGSDEKLFF. DNA of the CDR3: TGTGCCAGCAGCTTAGCGATAGGGTCAGATGAAAAACTGTTTTTT.

The chain combines TRBV7-9 with TRBJ1-1; D is undetermined. The germline V gene has CDR1 SEHNR and CDR2 FQNEAQ (reference sequence). This CDR3 contains 13 residues. Trimming stripped 4 bases from V and 6 bases from J, with 12 bases between. The DNA for the CDR3 is TGTGCCAGCAGCTCACTGGTGGTCCCTGAAGCTTTCTTT. Encoded protein: CASSSLVVPEAFF.

The chain combines TRBV10-2 with TRBJ1-2, with 7 positions matching TRBD1. Trimming cost V 3 bases and J 4 bases; bases outside gene matches: 2. The CDR3 sequence is 13 residues long. Germline V lookup: CDR1 WSHSY, CDR2 SAAADI. Written as DNA, the CDR3 is TGCGCCAGCAGTGACGACAGGGTCTATGGCTACACCTTC. Amino acids: CASSDDRVYGYTF.

The V gene is TRBV7-9, the J gene TRBJ2-3; TRBD1 aligns across 9 bases. Germline CDR1 SEHNR, CDR2 FQNEAQ (reference sequence). The CDR3 covers 19 residues. The ends lost 3 bases at V and 0 bases at J; junction bases unmatched: 13. As DNA, the CDR3 is TGTGCCAGCAGCTTGGTGGGAACCGGGACAGGGCGTAGCACAGATACGCAGTATTTT. Its protein product is CASSLVGTGTGRSTDTQYF.

This clone was counted a few times. The chain employs TRBV27 and TRBJ1-2; tentatively, D is TRBD1 (6 bases). The CDR3 contains 14 residues. Trimming removed 4 bases at V and 8 bases at J, with 17 bases between. CDR1 is MNHEY and CDR2 is SMNVEV in the germline V gene (reference sequence). The CDR3 loop reads CASSSGTLSKGYTF. CDR3 in DNA: TGTGCCAGCAGTTCCGGGACACTCTCGAAGGGCTACACCTTC.

V usage is TRBV19 and J usage is TRBJ1-1; no definite D call. Germline V lookup: CDR1 LNHDA, CDR2 SQIVND (reference sequence). This CDR3 has 14 amino acids. The germline V and J ends were trimmed by 5 bases and 2 bases, with 12 bases remaining between them. CDR3 loop: CASSQKTFNTEAFF. The CDR3 DNA is TGTGCCAGTAGTCAAAAGACATTTAACACTGAAGCTTTCTTT.

This clone came up once. The chain joins TRBV7-8 to TRBJ2-5, with D hard to call. The CDR3 covers 13 residues. The germline V and J ends were trimmed by 6 bases and 3 bases, with 11 bases remaining between them. Germline V gives CDR1 SGHVS, CDR2 FQNEAQ. CDR3 loop: CASSGAAEETQYF. The CDR3 DNA reads TGTGCCAGCAGTGGTGCAGCCGAAGAGACCCAGTACTTC.

This chain connects TRBV5-6 to TRBJ2-2; D tentatively fits TRBD1 or TRBD2 (6 bases each). The CDR3 spans 16 residues. Germline values: CDR1 SGHDT, CDR2 YYEEEE. The V end was cut by 4 bases, the J end by 5 bases, with 18 bases between. DNA for the CDR3: TGTGCCAGCAGCCCCTGGGGGGCCTGGGGGACCGGGGAGCTGTTTTTT. This encodes CASSPWGAWGTGELFF.

The chain has TRBV27 and TRBJ2-1; 13 bases agree with TRBD2. Germline values: CDR1 MNHEY, CDR2 SMNVEV (reference sequence). V shed 6 bases and J 9 bases; nucleotides not matched to a gene: 11. The CDR3 has 16 amino acids. CDR3 residues: CASSHRRTSGGGEQFF. The CDR3, as DNA: TGTGCCAGCAGCCATCGCCGGACTAGCGGGGGCGGTGAGCAGTTCTTC.

The rearrangement links TRBV2 to TRBJ1-5, with D possibly TRBD1 on 5 matching bases. The CDR3 spans 14 residues. Germline values: CDR1 SNHLY, CDR2 FYNNEI. V gave up 6 bases and J gave up 4 bases, with 13 bases separating them. CDR3 region: CASRQARTNQPQHF. CDR3 nucleotide sequence: TGTGCCAGCAGACAGGCGAGGACAAATCAGCCCCAGCATTTT.

The gene calls are TRBV25-1 and TRBJ1-3; unclear D gene. Looked up from germline, CDR1 is MGHDK and CDR2 is SYGVNS. The CDR3 runs 11 residues. V lost 3 bases and J lost 4, with 1 base in between. CDR3 sequence reads: CASSDGNTIYF. DNA for the CDR3: TGTGCCAGCAGTGACGGAAACACCATATATTTT.

CDR3 region: CASSVPGQGPAAQHF. In DNA form, the CDR3 reads TGTGCCAGCAGTGTACCGGGACAGGGGCCCGCGGCCCAGCATTTT. This chain joins TRBV6-1 and TRBJ1-5; TRBD1 matches at 10 bases. The CDR3 has 15 amino acids. The V segment lost 4 bases and the J segment 11 bases; nucleotides outside the gene matches: 11. Germline values: CDR1 MNHNS, CDR2 SASEGT.

V usage is TRBV7-2 and J usage is TRBJ1-2; 8 bases align to TRBD1. The CDR3 is 14 residues long. Germline assignment: CDR1 SGHTA and CDR2 FQGNSA. V lost 5 bases and J lost 4; bases outside the gene matches: 6. The CDR3 here is CASSLRDRSYGYTF. CDR3 bases: TGTGCCAGCAGCCTCCGGGACAGGAGCTATGGCTACACCTTC.

The chain couples TRBV6-6 to TRBJ1-1; D perhaps matches TRBD1 (5 bases). This CDR3 comprises 13 residues. Germline loops: CDR1 MNHNY, CDR2 SVGAGI (reference sequence). Between the trimmed V and J ends, which lost 6 bases and 3 bases, there was a span of 11 bases. CDR3 protein: CASSFLGHTEAFF. In nucleotides, the CDR3 is TGTGCCAGCAGCTTTTTGGGGCACACTGAAGCTTTCTTT.

The chain has TRBV28 and TRBJ1-2, with 8 positions matching TRBD1. V was pared by 2 bases and J by 7 bases, with 6 bases of the junction left unmatched. From germline, CDR1 is MDHEN and CDR2 SYDVKM. CDR3 size: 14 residues. The CDR3: CASSLPGQGGGYTF. DNA for the CDR3: TGTGCCAGCAGTTTACCCGGACAGGGAGGTGGCTACACCTTC.

This chain connects TRBV6-1 to TRBJ2-3, with unresolved D. V lost 2 bases and J lost 6, with 6 bases in between. The germline CDR1 and CDR2 sequences are MNHNS and SASEGT. The CDR3 loop spans 12 amino acids. This CDR3 is CASSELGDTQYF. The CDR3 coding sequence is TGTGCCAGCAGTGAACTAGGGGATACGCAGTATTTT.

The chain's CDR3 is CASSYGQGSDEQFF. DNA of the CDR3: TGTGCCAGCAGTTACGGGCAGGGTTCCGATGAGCAGTTCTTC. The gene calls are TRBV6-5 and TRBJ2-1; tentatively, D is TRBD1 (5 bases). Germline V gene data show CDR1 as MNHEY and CDR2 as SVGAGI. The CDR3 has 14 amino acids. V shed 2 bases and J shed 8 bases, with 13 bases lying between them.

The gene calls are TRBV5-4 and TRBJ1-1; tentative D call: TRBD1 (6 bases). This CDR3 is 17 amino acids long. Trimming pared 1 base from V and 1 base from J, leaving 17 bases between. Germline lookup yields CDR1 SGHNT and CDR2 YYREEE (reference sequence). The CDR3 loop reads CASSLRGGAGPNTEAFF. CDR3 bases: TGTGCCAGCAGCTTGCGGGGGGGCGCGGGGCCGAACACTGAAGCTTTCTTT.

The V and J genes are TRBV10-1 and TRBJ1-1; TRBD1 is a possible D gene (5 bases). Trimming removed 5 bases from V and 8 bases from J, with 9 bases in between. This CDR3 is 11 amino acids long. Germline V gene sequence: CDR1 WNHNN, CDR2 SYGVQD (reference sequence). DNA of the CDR3: TGCGCCAGCAGTTACCGGGGGGAAGCTTTCTTT. Protein product: CASSYRGEAFF.